These T cell receptor beta chains were read from a single sample in a study of T cells in Graves' hyperthyroidism and ophthalmopathy. TCRdb ran MiXCR on the multiplex PCR reads and lists one entry per CDR3 protein. Of some 510,000 distinct CDR3 sequences listed, more than 45% are singletons. Sequencing input: peripheral blood or thyroid tissue (not recorded which). These receptors were collected from a woman between 18 and 30 years old with Graves' hyperthyroidism. The CDR3 runs from the conserved cysteine through the conserved F or W. The D gene is left open where the match is weak. The listing skips clone size in some rows; elsewhere it reads once, few, many or a size class.

NA	NA	TRBV29-1	TRBJ2-3	TGCAGCGTCCCGACTATCGCCACAGATACGCAGTATTTT	CSVPTIATDTQYF
few	NA	TRBV2	TRBJ2-5	TGTGCCAGCAGTGAGTACAGGGACGCTCAAGTCGGAGAGACCCAGTACTTC	CASSEYRDAQVGETQYF
NA	TRBD1	TRBV7-2	TRBJ1-1	TGTGCCAGCAGCTTAACCCGGACAGGGACGATACCGAACACTGAAGCTTTCTTT	CASSLTRTGTIPNTEAFF
NA	NA	TRBV7-9	TRBJ1-5	TGTGCCAGCAGCCTCGCCCATGGGCCAGGGAGCAGTCAGCCCCAGCATTTT	CASSLAHGPGSSQPQHF
NA	NA	TRBV2	TRBJ1-4	TGTGCCAGCAGTCTGACTCATCCTAATGAAAAACTGTTTTTT	CASSLTHPNEKLFF
NA	NA	TRBV24-1	TRBJ1-2	TGTGCCACCAGTGATTTGAGGGGGACCTATGGCTACACCTTC	CATSDLRGTYGYTF
NA	TRBD1	TRBV15	TRBJ1-4	TGTGCCACCAGCAGCGGGGACAGCAATGAAAAACTGTTTTTT	CATSSGDSNEKLFF
NA	NA	TRBV5-1	TRBJ2-7	TGCGCCAGCACGGTCAACAGTAATTACGAGCAGTACTTC	CASTVNSNYEQYF
few	NA	TRBV25-1	TRBJ2-5	TGTGCCAGCAGCCAAGGGACGTTTCAAGAGACCCAGTACTTC	CASSQGTFQETQYF
NA	NA	TRBV19	TRBJ2-2	TGTGCCAGTAGTATCCGGCAATCTTACACCGGGGAGCTGTTTTTT	CASSIRQSYTGELFF
NA	TRBD1	TRBV6-1	TRBJ2-7	TGTGCCAGCAAAGGACAGGGCTTCTCCTACGAGCAGTACTTC	CASKGQGFSYEQYF
NA	NA	TRBV20-1	TRBJ1-4	TGCAGTGCTAGTCGACGGGGGACGGAAAAACTGTTTTTT	CSASRRGTEKLFF